The 9 T cell receptor beta chains reported below all come from one sample, sequenced in a study of regulatory T cells in long-lasting Graves disease. Building the TCR beta libraries relied on iRepertoire HTBI primers, and CDR3 regions underwent Arm-PCR. TCRdb reprocessed the multiplex PCR reads with MiXCR, giving one entry per CDR3 protein. This sample has about 430,000 distinct CDR3 sequences; 21% occur once, and the top ten carry roughly 13%. Noted time point: persistent/refractory GD, antithyroid drugs over 5 years with positive TRAb. PBMC-extracted RNA yielded the TCR library. The sequences come from peripheral blood mononuclear cells (PBMCs), collected when the disease was refractory, from a patient treated with antithyroid drugs. Source of these receptors: a female donor with Graves disease.

This chain links TRBV6-1 with TRBJ2-1, with 11 bases identical to TRBD2. Germline V gene data show CDR1 as MNHNS and CDR2 as SASEGT. This CDR3 comprises 16 residues. V gave up 5 bases and J gave up 7 bases; unmatched junction bases: 10. This chain's CDR3 is CASSQISGRAGNEQFF. The CDR3 DNA reads as TGTGCCAGCAGTCAAATTAGCGGGAGGGCCGGAAATGAGCAGTTCTTC.

This clonotype was counted at least ten times. This chain links TRBV27 with TRBJ1-6; 9 bases align to TRBD1. This CDR3 has 17 amino acids. Germline lookup yields CDR1 MNHEY and CDR2 SMNVEV (reference sequence). The J segment lost 7 bases and the V segment lost 7 bases, leaving 14 bases of the junction unmatched. The chain's CDR3 is CASTSPRKQGANSPLHF. The CDR3 DNA reads TGTGCCAGCACATCACCAAGGAAACAGGGGGCGAATTCACCCCTCCACTTT.

This clonotype has a count of ten or more. The rearrangement links TRBV2 to TRBJ2-1, with 10 bases lining up with TRBD2. The CDR3 extends over 13 amino acids. V shed 5 bases and J 9 bases; nucleotides not matched to a gene: 4. Per the germline V gene, CDR1 is SNHLY and CDR2 is FYNNEI. CDR3 region: CASSLAGAREQFF. The CDR3 DNA sequence: TGTGCCAGCAGTCTAGCGGGAGCCCGTGAGCAGTTCTTC.

This clonotype was counted at least ten times. The chain carries TRBV28 and TRBJ2-5, with 11 bases matching TRBD2. The CDR3 is 16 residues long. Germline values: CDR1 MDHEN, CDR2 SYDVKM. V shed 3 bases and J 5 bases; nucleotides not matched to a gene: 8. This CDR3 reads CASSFTSGRIGETQYF. Here the CDR3 DNA reads TGTGCCAGCAGTTTTACTAGCGGGAGAATTGGGGAGACCCAGTACTTC.

This clonotype was seen a single time. The genes are TRBV7-2 and TRBJ2-5; 15 bases are shared with TRBD2. The length of the CDR3 is 18 residues. Germline CDR1 SGHTA, CDR2 FQGNSA. With 1 base clipped from V and 4 bases from J, the junction kept 7 bases outside the gene matches. The CDR3 DNA reads TGTGCCAGCAGCTTAGGAGAGGTGGGACTAGCGGGAGGAGAGACCCAGTACTTC. It specifies CASSLGEVGLAGGETQYF.

This chain uses TRBV10-3 with TRBJ2-7; D gene uncertain. CDR3 length: 12 residues. Germline assignment: CDR1 ENHRY and CDR2 SYGVKD. V lost 2 bases to trimming and J lost 4 bases, with 6 bases between them. CDR3 bases: TGTGCCATCAGTGAGATCGGTTACGAGCAGTACTTC. This translates into CAISEIGYEQYF.

This clonotype was seen only a few times. The rearrangement joins TRBV18 to TRBJ1-3; weak D call: TRBD1 (5 bases). CDR3 size: 14 residues. CDR1 is KGHSH and CDR2 is LQKENI in the germline V gene. V was trimmed by 6 bases and J by 5 bases, leaving 14 bases between them. The CDR3 spells CASSPRDSRNTIYF. The CDR3 DNA reads as TGTGCCAGCTCTCCCCGGGACTCAAGAAACACCATATATTTT.

This clonotype was seen many times. The chain recombines TRBV27 with TRBJ1-5, with unresolved D. V dropped 3 bases and J dropped 2 bases, with 8 bases sitting between them. CDR3 length equals 14 residues. Germline V gene sequence: CDR1 MNHEY, CDR2 SMNVEV (reference sequence). The chain's CDR3 is CASSFARGNQPQHF. The CDR3 DNA sequence: TGTGCCAGCAGTTTCGCTAGGGGCAATCAGCCCCAGCATTTT.

This rearrangement joins TRBV28 to TRBJ2-3; D might be TRBD1 or TRBD2, each matching 5 bases. CDR1 and CDR2 from the germline V gene are MDHEN and SYDVKM. The CDR3 consists of 14 residues. V was cut by 5 bases and J by 0 bases, with 9 bases left in between. The chain's CDR3 is CASSKGRSTDTQYF. Here the CDR3 DNA reads TGTGCCAGCAGTAAGGGGAGAAGCACAGATACGCAGTATTTT.